The T cell receptor (beta chain) under discussion was sequenced for a study of human T cells and chemical hapten exposure. Across the study: Subjects had 2% DPC placed on approximately 2 cm by approximately 2 cm of upper inner arm skin for sensitization. Notes on the study in general: Because all patients had alopecia, their immune responses might differ from healthy ones. As patch test score rose, PT1 expanded TCR counts tended to rise as well.

Time point of the sample: patch test 3, about 24 weeks after DPC sensitization. The treatment was: therapeutic diphenylcyclopropenone sensitization with weekly scalp DPC. The library tagged individual cDNA molecules with unique molecular identifiers. TCRdb re-called the RACE reads with MiXCR, one entry per CDR3 protein. The sample contains roughly 150,000 distinct CDR3 sequences, 25% to 30% of which appear only once. The V end was cut by 0 bases, the J end by 6 bases, with 20 bases between. The CDR3 extends over 17 amino acids. In germline, CDR1 is SGDLS, CDR2 YYNGEE. This clonotype was observed a handful of times. No antigen is known for it.

The receptor comes from a woman younger than 35 with alopecia areata. Some clones in this sample may be carry-over from other donors' samples. The chain combines TRBV9 with TRBJ2-3; tentatively, D is TRBD2 (7 bases). Sequences were derived from whole blood, sampled in connection with sensitization to the hapten diphenylcyclopropenone (DPC). The CDR3 here is CASSVATTGGRVDTQYF. In DNA, the CDR3 is TGTGCCAGCAGCGTAGCTACCACGGGGGGCCGAGTGGATACGCAGTATTTT.